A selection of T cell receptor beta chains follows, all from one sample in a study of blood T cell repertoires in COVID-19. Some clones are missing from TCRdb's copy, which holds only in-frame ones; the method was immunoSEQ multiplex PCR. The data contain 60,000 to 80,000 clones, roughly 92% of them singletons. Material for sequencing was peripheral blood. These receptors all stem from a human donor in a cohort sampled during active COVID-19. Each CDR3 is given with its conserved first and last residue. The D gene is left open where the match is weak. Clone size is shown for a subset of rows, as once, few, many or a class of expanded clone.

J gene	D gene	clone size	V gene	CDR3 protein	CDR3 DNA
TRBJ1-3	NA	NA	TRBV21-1	CASRPLQHSGNTIYF	TGTGCCAGCCGCCCATTACAGCACTCTGGAAACACCATATATTTT
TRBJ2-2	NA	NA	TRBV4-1	CASSQDNRDGELFF	TGCGCCAGCAGCCAAGACAACAGGGACGGGGAGCTGTTTTTT
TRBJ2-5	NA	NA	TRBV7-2	CASSSPRLAETQYF	TGTGCCAGCAGCTCCCCGAGGTTAGCAGAGACCCAGTACTTC
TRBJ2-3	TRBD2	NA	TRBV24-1	CATSTGTSGTDTQYF	TGTGCCACCAGCACCGGGACTAGCGGCACAGATACGCAGTATTTT
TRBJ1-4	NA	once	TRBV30	CAWSVRIGSEKLFF	TGTGCCTGGAGTGTACGGATAGGGAGTGAAAAACTGTTTTTT
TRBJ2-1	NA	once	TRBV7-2	CASSFRGEQFF	TGTGCCAGCAGCTTCCGGGGTGAGCAGTTCTTC
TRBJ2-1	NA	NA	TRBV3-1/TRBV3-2	CASSQERRGPNEQFF	TGTGCCAGCAGCCAAGAGCGGCGCGGGCCCAATGAGCAGTTCTTC
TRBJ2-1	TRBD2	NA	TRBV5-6	CASRMTSASYNEQFF	TGTGCCAGCAGGATGACTAGCGCCTCCTACAATGAGCAGTTCTTC
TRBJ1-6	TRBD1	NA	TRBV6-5	CASRPGQGDNSPLHF	TGTGCCAGCAGACCGGGACAGGGGGACAATTCACCCCTCCACTTT
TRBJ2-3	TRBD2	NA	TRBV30	CAWTGGSTDTQYF	TGTGCCTGGACGGGGGGGAGCACAGATACGCAGTATTTT
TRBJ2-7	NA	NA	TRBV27	CASNLQGIGEQYF	TGTGCCAGCAACCTACAGGGTATCGGGGAGCAGTACTTC
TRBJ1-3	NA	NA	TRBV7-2	CASSLGGTRAGNTIYF	TGTGCCAGCAGCTTAGGGGGGACTCGAGCTGGAAACACCATATATTTT
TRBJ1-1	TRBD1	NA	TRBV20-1	CSASRGTAQTEAFF	TGCAGTGCTAGTCGGGGGACAGCCCAAACTGAAGCTTTCTTT
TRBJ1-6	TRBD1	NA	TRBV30	CAWSTDRAQRWGISPLHF	TGTGCCTGGAGTACAGACAGGGCCCAACGATGGGGAATTTCACCCCTCCACTTT
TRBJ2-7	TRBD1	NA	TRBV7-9	CASSMGQLYEQYF	TGTGCCAGCAGCATGGGACAGTTATACGAGCAGTACTTC
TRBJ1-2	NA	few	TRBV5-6	CASSPVRDYGYTF	TGTGCCAGCAGCCCCGTTAGAGACTATGGCTACACCTTC
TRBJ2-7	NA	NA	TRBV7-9	CASSLFPGSVEYEQYF	TGTGCCAGCAGCTTATTTCCCGGGAGTGTTGAATACGAGCAGTACTTC
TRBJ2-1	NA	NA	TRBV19	CASSIRGEQFF	TGTGCCAGTAGTATTAGGGGTGAGCAGTTCTTC
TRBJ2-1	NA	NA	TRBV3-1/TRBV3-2	CASSQDLYNEQFF	TGTGCCAGCAGCCAAGACCTTTACAATGAGCAGTTCTTC
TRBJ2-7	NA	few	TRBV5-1	CASSPQGFYEQYF	TGCGCCAGCAGCCCTCAGGGATTCTACGAGCAGTACTTC
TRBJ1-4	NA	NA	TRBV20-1	CSASLLRDEKLFF	TGCAGTGCTAGTCTCCTCCGTGATGAAAAACTGTTTTTT
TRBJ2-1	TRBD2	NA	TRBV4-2	CASSQIVGSGRALNEQFF	TGTGCCAGCAGCCAAATCGTAGGTAGCGGGAGGGCCCTCAATGAGCAGTTCTTC
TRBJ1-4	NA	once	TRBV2	CASSAFRGWTNEKLFF	TGTGCCAGCAGTGCGTTTAGGGGTTGGACTAATGAAAAACTGTTTTTT
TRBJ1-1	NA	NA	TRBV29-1	CSVVRMANTEAFF	TGCAGCGTGGTCAGGATGGCGAACACTGAAGCTTTCTTT
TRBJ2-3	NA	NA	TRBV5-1	CASSLRAGSSTDTQYF	TGCGCCAGCAGCTTGAGGGCGGGGTCTAGCACAGATACGCAGTATTTT
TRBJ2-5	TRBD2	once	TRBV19	CASSIGGGFETQYF	TGTGCCAGTAGTATCGGGGGGGGCTTCGAGACCCAGTACTTC
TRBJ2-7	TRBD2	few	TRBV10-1	CARTSGSSYEQYF	TGCGCCAGGACTAGCGGGAGTTCCTACGAGCAGTACTTC
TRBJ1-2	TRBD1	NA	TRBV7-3	CASSLMPGQGYGYTF	TGTGCCAGCAGCTTAATGCCTGGACAGGGCTATGGCTACACCTTC
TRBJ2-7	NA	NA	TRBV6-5	CASSLKAQSYEQYF	TGTGCCAGCAGCCTAAAAGCCCAAAGTTACGAGCAGTACTTC
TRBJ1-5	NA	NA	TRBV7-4	CASSLDRAQPQHF	TGTGCCAGCAGTTTGGACAGAGCCCAGCCCCAGCATTTT
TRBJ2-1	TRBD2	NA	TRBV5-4	CASSAVAGGYYNEQFF	TGTGCCAGCAGCGCAGTAGCGGGGGGGTACTACAATGAGCAGTTCTTC
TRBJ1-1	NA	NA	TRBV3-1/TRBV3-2	CASTTGMGTEAFF	TGTGCCAGCACCACAGGGATGGGCACTGAAGCTTTCTTT
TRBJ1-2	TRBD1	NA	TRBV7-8	CASSLSNRDRSNRGNYGYTF	TGTGCCAGCAGCTTATCTAACCGGGACAGGTCAAATAGAGGTAACTATGGCTACACCTTC
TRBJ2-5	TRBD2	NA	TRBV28	CASTRTSGGLTREETQYF	TGTGCCAGCACCAGGACTAGCGGGGGGCTAACCAGGGAGGAGACCCAGTACTTC
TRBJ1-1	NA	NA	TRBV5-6	CASSFTGVNTEAFF	TGTGCCAGCAGCTTTACAGGAGTGAACACTGAAGCTTTCTTT
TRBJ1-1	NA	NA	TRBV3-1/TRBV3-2	CASSQFQGIGTEAFF	TGTGCCAGCAGCCAATTTCAGGGGATTGGCACTGAAGCTTTCTTT
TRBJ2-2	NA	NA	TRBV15	CATSRGGRSGTGELFF	TGTGCCACCAGCAGAGGAGGGAGGTCGGGCACCGGGGAGCTGTTTTTT
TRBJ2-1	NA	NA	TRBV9	CASSVDGSNLDEQFF	TGTGCCAGCAGCGTAGACGGGAGTAACTTGGATGAGCAGTTCTTC
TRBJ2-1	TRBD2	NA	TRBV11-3	CASSLSSSGSERFF	TGTGCCAGCAGCTTATCGTCTAGCGGGAGTGAACGGTTCTTC
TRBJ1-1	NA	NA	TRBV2	CASLSSHEAFF	TGTGCGTCACTCTCCTCCCATGAAGCTTTCTTT
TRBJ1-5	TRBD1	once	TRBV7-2	CASSFGQGNQPQHF	TGTGCCAGCAGCTTCGGACAGGGTAATCAGCCCCAGCATTTT
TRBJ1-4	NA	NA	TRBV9	CASSVEGRTVGTEKLFF	TGTGCCAGCAGCGTAGAGGGCAGGACAGTGGGGACAGAAAAACTGTTTTTT
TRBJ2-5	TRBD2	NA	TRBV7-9	CASSPYSGGEIEETQYF	TGTGCCAGCAGCCCATATAGCGGGGGAGAGATCGAAGAGACCCAGTACTTC
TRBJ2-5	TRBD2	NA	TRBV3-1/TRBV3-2	CASSQSPGGREETQYF	TGTGCCAGCAGCCAATCCCCTGGGGGGAGGGAGGAGACCCAGTACTTC
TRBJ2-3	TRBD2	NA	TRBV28	CASSFPPHRAGGADTDTQYF	TGTGCCAGCAGTTTTCCCCCACACAGGGCCGGGGGGGCTGATACAGATACGCAGTATTTT
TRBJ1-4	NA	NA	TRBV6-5	CASSAGTYEKLFF	TGTGCCAGCAGCGCCGGGACATATGAAAAACTGTTTTTT
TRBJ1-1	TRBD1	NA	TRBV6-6	CASRLDRGRGTEAFF	TGTGCCAGCAGGCTAGACAGGGGGCGGGGGACTGAAGCTTTCTTT
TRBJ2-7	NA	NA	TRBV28	CASSPTDSYYEQYF	TGTGCCAGCAGTCCCACGGACAGCTACTACGAGCAGTACTTC
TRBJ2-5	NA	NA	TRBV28	CASSPDTNEKTQYF	TGTGCCAGCAGTCCAGACACGAACGAGAAAACCCAGTACTTC
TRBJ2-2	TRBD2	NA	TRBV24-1	CATSDVTSGVNTGELFF	TGTGCCACCAGTGATGTAACTAGCGGGGTGAACACCGGGGAGCTGTTTTTT